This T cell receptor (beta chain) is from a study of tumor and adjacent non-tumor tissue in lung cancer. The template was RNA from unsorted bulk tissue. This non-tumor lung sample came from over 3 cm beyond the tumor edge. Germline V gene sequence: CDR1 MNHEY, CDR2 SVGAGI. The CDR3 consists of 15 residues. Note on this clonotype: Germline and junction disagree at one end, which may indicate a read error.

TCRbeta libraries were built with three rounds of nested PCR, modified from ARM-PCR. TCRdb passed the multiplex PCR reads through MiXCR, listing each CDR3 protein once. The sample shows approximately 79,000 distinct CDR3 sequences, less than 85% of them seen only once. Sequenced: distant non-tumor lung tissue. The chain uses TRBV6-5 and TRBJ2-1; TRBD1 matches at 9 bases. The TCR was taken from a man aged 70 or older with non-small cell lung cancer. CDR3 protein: CVSNLDRGSYNEQFF. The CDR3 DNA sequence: TGTGTCAGCAATTTGGACAGGGGCTCCTACAATGAGCAGTTCTTC.